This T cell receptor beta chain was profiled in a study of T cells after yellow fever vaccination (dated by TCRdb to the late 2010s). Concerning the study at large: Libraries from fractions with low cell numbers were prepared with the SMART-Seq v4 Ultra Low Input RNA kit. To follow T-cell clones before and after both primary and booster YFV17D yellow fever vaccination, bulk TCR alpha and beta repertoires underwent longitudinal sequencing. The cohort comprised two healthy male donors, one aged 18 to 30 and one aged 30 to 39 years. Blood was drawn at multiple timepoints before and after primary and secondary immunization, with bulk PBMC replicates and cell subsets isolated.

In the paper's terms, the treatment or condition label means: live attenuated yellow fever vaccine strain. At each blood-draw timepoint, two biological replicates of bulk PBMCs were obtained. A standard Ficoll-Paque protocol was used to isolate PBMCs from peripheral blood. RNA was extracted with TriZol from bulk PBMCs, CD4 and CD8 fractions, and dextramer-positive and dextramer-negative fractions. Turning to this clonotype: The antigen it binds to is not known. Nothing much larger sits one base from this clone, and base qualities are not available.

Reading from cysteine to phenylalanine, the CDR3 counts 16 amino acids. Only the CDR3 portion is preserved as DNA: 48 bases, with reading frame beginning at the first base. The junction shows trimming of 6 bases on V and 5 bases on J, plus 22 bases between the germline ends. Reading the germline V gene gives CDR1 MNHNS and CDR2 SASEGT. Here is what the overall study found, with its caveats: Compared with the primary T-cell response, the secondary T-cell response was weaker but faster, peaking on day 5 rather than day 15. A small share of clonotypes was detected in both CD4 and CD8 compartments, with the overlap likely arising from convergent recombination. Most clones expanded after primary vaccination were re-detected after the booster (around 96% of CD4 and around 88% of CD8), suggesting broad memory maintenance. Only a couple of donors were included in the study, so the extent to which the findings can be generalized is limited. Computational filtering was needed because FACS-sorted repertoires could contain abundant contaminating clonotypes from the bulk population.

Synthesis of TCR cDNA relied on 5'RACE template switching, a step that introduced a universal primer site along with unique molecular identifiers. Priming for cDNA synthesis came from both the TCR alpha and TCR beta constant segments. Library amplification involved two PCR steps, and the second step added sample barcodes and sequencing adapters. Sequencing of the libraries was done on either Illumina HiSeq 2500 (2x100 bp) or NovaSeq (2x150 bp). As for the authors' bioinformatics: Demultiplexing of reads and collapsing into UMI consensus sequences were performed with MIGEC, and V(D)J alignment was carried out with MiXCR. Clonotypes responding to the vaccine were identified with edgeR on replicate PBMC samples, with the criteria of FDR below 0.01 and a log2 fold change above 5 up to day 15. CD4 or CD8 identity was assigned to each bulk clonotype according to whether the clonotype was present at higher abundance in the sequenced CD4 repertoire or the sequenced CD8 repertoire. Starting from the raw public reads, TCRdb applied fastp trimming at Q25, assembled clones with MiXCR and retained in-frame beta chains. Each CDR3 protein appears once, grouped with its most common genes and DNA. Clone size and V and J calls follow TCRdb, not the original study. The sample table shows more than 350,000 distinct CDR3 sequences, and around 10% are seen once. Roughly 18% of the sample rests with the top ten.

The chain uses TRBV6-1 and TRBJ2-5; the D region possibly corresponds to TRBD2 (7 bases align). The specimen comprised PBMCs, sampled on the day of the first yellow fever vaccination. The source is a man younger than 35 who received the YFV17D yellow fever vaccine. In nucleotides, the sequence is TGTGCCAGCAGACGGGGGGCGAGCGGGTGGGGGGAGACCCAGTACTTC. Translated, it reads CASRRGASGWGETQYF.